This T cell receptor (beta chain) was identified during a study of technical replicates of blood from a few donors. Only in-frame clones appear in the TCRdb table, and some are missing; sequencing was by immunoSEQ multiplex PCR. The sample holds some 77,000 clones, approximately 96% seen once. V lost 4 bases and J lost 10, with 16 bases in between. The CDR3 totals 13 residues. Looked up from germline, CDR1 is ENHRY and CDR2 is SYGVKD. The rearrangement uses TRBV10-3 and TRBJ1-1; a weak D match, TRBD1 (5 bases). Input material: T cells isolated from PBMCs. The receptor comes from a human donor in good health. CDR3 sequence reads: CAISGGGTGAAFF. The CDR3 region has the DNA TGTGCCATCAGTGGGGGGGGAACAGGAGCAGCTTTCTTT.